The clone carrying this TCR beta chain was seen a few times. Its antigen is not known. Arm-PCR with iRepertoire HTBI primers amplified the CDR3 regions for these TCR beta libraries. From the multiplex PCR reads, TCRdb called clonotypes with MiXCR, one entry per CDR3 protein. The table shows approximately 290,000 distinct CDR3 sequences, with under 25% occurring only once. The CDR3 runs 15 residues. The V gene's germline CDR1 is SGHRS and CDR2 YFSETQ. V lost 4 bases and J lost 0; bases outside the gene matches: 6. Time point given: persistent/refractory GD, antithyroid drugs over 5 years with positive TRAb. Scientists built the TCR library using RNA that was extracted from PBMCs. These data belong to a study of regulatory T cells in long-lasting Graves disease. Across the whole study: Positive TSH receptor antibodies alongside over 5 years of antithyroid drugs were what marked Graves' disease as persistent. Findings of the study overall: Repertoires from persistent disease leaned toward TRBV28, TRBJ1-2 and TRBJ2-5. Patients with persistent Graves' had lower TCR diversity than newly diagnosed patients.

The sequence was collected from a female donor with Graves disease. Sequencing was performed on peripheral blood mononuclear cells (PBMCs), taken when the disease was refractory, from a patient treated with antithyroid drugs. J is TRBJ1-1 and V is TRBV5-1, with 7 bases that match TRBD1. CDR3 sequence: CASSTAGQMNTEAFF. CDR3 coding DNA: TGCGCCAGCAGCACTGCGGGACAGATGAACACTGAAGCTTTCTTT.